A single sample gave rise to the 5 T cell receptor beta chains below, sequenced in a study of T-cell memory formation after mild COVID-19. TCRdb re-called the 5' RACE reads through MiXCR, storing one row per CDR3 protein. The sample has about 560,000 distinct CDR3 sequences; approximately 15% are singletons. Sequencing input: PBMCs or a T cell subset sorted from them (not recorded which). These receptors all stem from an adult woman who had mild COVID-19 (a few samples of this study predate the infection). Cell type and time point are not known.

The rearrangement joins TRBV6-5 to TRBJ2-2; D remains ambiguous. CDR3 length: 13 residues. Germline values: CDR1 MNHEY, CDR2 SVGAGI. Trimming took 2 bases from V and 3 from J, leaving 4 bases between them. The CDR3 is CASSYEDTGELFF. The CDR3, as DNA: TGTGCCAGCAGTTACGAAGACACCGGGGAGCTGTTTTTT.

For the CDR3, the DNA is TGTGCCAGCAGCCAAGATCTACCGGGACGTCGCTCTGGAAACACCATATATTTT. Protein: CASSQDLPGRRSGNTIYF. This chain uses TRBV3-1 with TRBJ1-3, with D possibly TRBD1 on 5 matching bases. The germline V gene encodes CDR1 LGHDT and CDR2 YNNKEL (reference sequence). The V end lost 0 bases, the J end lost 0 bases, and 15 bases lay between the germline ends. The CDR3 is 18 amino acids.

This clonotype came up many times. The chain has TRBV29-1 and TRBJ1-2; 11 nucleotides align to TRBD1. Germline CDR1 SQVTM, CDR2 ANQGSEA. This CDR3 is built from 13 residues. Losses at the gene ends were 6 bases for V and 6 bases for J; bases not matched to a gene: 6. The CDR3: CSVAGQGADGYTF. DNA for the CDR3: TGCAGCGTAGCTGGACAGGGGGCAGATGGCTACACCTTC.

The gene calls are TRBV5-1 and TRBJ2-7; D tentatively reads TRBD1 or TRBD2 (6 bases each). Germline V gene data show CDR1 as SGHRS and CDR2 as YFSETQ. V lost 8 bases to trimming and J lost 0 bases, with 15 bases between them. This CDR3 has 14 residues. CDR3 region: CASGGRESSYEQYF. The CDR3 bases are TGCGCCAGTGGGGGGCGAGAGAGCTCCTACGAGCAGTACTTC.

The chain employs TRBV23-1 and TRBJ1-2; TRBD1 agrees at 8 bases. TRBV23-1 is designated an ORF whose function remains uncertain. CDR3 length equals 21 residues. J lost 4 bases, V lost 1 base, and 23 bases had no gene match. In DNA, the CDR3 is TGCGCCAGCAGTCAATTCCCCAGCTCGGACAGGGAAGAGGGCTATGGCTATGGCTACACCTTC. Its translation: CASSQFPSSDREEGYGYGYTF.